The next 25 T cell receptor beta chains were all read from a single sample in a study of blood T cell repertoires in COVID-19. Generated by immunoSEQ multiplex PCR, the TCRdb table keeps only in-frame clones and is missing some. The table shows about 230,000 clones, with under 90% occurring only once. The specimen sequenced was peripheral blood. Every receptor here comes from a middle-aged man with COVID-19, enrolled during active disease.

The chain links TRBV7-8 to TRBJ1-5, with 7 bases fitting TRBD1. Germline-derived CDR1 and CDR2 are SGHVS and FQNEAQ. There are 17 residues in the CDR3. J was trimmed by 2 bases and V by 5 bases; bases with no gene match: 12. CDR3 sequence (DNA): TGTGCCAGCAGCCCGTTTAGAGGGGGCGGGGGCAATCAGCCCCAGCATTTT. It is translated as CASSPFRGGGGNQPQHF.

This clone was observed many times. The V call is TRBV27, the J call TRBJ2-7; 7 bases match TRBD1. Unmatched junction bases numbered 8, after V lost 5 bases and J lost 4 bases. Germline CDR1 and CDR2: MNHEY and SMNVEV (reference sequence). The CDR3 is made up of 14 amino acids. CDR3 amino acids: CASSPLGQVYEQYF. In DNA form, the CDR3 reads TGTGCCAGCAGTCCCCTCGGACAGGTTTACGAGCAGTACTTC.

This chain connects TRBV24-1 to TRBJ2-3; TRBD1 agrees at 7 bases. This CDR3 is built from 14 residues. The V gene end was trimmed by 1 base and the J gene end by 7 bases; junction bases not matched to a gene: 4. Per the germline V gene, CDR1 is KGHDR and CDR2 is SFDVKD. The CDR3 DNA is TGTGCCACCAGTGATTTAAAACAGGGGTATACGCAGTATTTT. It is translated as CATSDLKQGYTQYF.

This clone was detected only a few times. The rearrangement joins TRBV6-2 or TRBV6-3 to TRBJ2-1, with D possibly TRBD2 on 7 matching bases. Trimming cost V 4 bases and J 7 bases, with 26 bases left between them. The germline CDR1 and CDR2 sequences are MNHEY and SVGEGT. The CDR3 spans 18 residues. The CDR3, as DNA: TGTGCCAGCAGTTCCTCGCCCCGGGGGGCTTGGGGGGCTAATGAGCAGTTCTTC. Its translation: CASSSSPRGAWGANEQFF.

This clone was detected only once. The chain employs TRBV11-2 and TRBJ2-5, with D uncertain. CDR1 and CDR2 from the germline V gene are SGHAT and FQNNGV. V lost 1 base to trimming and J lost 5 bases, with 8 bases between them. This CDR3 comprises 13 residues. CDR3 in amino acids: CASSLGQRETQYF. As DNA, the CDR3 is TGTGCCAGCAGCTTAGGGCAGAGGGAGACCCAGTACTTC.

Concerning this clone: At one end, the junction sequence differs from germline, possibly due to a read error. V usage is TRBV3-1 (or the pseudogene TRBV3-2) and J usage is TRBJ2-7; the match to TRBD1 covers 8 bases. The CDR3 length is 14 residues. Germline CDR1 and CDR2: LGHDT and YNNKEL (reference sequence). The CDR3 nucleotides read TGTGTCAGCAGCCATGGCGGACAGGGCTACGAGCAGTACTTC. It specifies CVSSHGGQGYEQYF.

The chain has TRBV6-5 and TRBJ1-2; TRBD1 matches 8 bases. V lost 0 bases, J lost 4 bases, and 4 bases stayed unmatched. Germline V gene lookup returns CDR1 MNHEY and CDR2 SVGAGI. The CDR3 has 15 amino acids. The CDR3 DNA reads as TGTGCCAGCAGTTACTCGAGGGACAGGATCTATGGCTACACCTTC. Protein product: CASSYSRDRIYGYTF.

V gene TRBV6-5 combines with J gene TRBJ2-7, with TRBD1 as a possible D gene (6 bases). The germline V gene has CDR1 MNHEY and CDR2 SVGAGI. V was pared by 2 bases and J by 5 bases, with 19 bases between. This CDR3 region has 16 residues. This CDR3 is CASSYGRGGGFDEQYF. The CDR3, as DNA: TGTGCCAGCAGTTACGGCAGGGGTGGGGGTTTCGACGAGCAGTACTTC.

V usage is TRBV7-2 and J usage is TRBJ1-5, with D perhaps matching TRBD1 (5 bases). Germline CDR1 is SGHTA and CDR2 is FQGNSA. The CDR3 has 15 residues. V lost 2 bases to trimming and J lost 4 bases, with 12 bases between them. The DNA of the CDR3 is TGTGCCAGCAGCTTAATAGGGGAGGGTAATCAGCCCCAGCATTTT. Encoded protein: CASSLIGEGNQPQHF.

This CDR3 is CASSRTLDTQYF. CDR3 bases: TGTGCCAGCAGCCGGACACTAGATACGCAGTATTTT. The J gene is TRBJ2-3, the V gene TRBV9; the D gene is possibly TRBD1 (5 bases). Trimming took 4 bases from V and 5 from J, leaving 8 bases between them. This CDR3 spans 12 amino acids. Germline CDR1 and CDR2: SGDLS and YYNGEE.

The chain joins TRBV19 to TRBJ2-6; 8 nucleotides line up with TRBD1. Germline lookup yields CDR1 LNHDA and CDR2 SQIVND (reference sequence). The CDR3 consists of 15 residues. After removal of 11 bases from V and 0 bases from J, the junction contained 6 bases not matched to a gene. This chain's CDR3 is CAARQGHSGANVLTF. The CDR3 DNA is TGTGCCGCAAGACAGGGGCACTCTGGGGCCAACGTCCTGACTTTC.

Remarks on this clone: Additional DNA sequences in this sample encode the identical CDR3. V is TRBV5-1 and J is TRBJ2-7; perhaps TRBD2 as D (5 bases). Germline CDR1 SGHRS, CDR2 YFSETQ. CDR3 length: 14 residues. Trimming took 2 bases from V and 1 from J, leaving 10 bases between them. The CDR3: CASSFDPGSYEQYF. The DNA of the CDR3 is TGCGCCAGCAGCTTCGACCCGGGGTCCTACGAGCAGTACTTC.

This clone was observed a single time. CDR3 loop: CASSPRWGGDTGELFF. In DNA form, the CDR3 reads TGTGCCAGCAGCCCTCGTTGGGGGGGTGACACCGGGGAGCTGTTTTTT. The genes are TRBV7-2 and TRBJ2-2, with 7 bases identical to TRBD2. J was trimmed by 3 bases and V by 5 bases; bases with no gene match: 9. The length of the CDR3 is 16 residues. Germline CDR1 SGHTA, CDR2 FQGNSA.

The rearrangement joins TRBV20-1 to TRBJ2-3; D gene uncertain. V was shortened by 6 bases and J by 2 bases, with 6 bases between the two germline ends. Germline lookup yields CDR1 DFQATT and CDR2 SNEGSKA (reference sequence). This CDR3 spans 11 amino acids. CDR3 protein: CSAPYTDTQYF. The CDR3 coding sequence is TGCAGTGCCCCTTACACAGATACGCAGTATTTT.

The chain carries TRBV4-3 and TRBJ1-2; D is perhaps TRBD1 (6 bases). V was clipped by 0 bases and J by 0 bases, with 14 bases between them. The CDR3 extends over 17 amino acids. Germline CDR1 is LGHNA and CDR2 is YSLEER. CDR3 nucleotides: TGCGCCAGCAGCCAAGAGTGGGTGGGGGCGACTAACTATGGCTACACCTTC. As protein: CASSQEWVGATNYGYTF.

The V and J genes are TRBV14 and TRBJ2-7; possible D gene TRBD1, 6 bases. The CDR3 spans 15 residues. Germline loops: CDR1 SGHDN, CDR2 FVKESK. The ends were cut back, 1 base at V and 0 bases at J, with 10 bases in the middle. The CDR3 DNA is TGTGCCAGCAGCCAAGGGACAGCGAGCTCCTACGAGCAGTACTTC. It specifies CASSQGTASSYEQYF.

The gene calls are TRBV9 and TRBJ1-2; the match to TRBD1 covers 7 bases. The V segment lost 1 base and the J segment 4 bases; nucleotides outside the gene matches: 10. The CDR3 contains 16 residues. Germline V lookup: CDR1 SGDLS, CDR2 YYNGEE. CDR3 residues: CASSVLPEQGTYGYTF. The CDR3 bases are TGTGCCAGCAGCGTACTACCCGAACAGGGGACCTATGGCTACACCTTC.

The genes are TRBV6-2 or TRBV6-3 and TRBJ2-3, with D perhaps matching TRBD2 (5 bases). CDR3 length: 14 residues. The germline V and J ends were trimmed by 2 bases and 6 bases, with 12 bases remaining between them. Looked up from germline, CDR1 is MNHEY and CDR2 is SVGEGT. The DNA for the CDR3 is TGTGCCAGCAGTTACGGTAGCCGAGGGGATACGCAGTATTTT. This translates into CASSYGSRGDTQYF.

The CDR3 nucleotides are TGTGCCAGCAGTTCCCCGACGCAGGGGGCTCAAAACATTCAGTACTTC. It is translated as CASSSPTQGAQNIQYF. The rearrangement joins TRBV6-5 to TRBJ2-4; 8 nucleotides line up with TRBD1. J was trimmed by 5 bases and V by 4 bases; bases with no gene match: 10. Germline loops: CDR1 MNHEY, CDR2 SVGAGI. The CDR3 spans 16 residues.

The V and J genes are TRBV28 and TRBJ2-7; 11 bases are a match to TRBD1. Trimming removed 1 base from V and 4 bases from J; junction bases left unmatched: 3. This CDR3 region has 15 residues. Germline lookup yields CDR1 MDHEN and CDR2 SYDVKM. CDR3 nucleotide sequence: TGTGCCAGCAGTTTATTAGGGACAGGGGGTTACGAGCAGTACTTC. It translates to CASSLLGTGGYEQYF.

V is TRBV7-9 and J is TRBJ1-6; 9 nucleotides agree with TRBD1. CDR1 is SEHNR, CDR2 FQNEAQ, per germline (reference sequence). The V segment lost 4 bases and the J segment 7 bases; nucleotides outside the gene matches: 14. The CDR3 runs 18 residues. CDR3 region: CASSSYFQGQGKNSPLHF. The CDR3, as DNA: TGTGCCAGCAGCTCCTACTTTCAGGGACAGGGTAAAAATTCACCCCTCCACTTT.

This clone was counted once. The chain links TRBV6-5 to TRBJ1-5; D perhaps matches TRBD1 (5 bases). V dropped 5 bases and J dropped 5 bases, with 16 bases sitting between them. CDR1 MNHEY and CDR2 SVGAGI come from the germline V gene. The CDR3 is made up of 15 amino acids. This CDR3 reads CASSPGPRPYQPQHF. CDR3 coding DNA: TGTGCCAGCAGTCCAGGGCCCAGGCCGTATCAGCCCCAGCATTTT.

This CDR3 reads CASNHPLGSGANVLTF. CDR3 DNA: TGTGCCAGTAATCACCCACTCGGCTCTGGGGCCAACGTCCTGACTTTC. This sequence joins TRBV19 and TRBJ2-6; no clear D. V shed 7 bases and J shed 0 bases, with 13 bases lying between them. Germline CDR1 and CDR2: LNHDA and SQIVND (reference sequence). This CDR3 spans 16 amino acids.

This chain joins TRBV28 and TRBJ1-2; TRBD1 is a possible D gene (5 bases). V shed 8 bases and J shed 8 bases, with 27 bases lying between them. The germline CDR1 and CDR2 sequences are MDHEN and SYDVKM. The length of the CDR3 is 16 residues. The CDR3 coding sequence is TGTGCCAGCTCACAAAGTGGGACTGCCGCATCGGGGGGCTACACCTTC. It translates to CASSQSGTAASGGYTF.

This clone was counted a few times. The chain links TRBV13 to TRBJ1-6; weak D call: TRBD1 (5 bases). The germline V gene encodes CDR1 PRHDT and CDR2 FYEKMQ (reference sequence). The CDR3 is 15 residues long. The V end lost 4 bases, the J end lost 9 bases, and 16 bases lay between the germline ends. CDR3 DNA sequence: TGTGCCAGCAGCTCCCTTCGCGGCGGGGGTTCACCCCTCCACTTT. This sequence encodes CASSSLRGGGSPLHF.